A selection of T cell receptor beta chains follows, all from one sample in a study of CD8 T cells in Susac syndrome. MiXCR, run by TCRdb on the immunoSEQ multiplex PCR reads, gives a single entry per CDR3 protein. Among about 290,000 distinct CDR3 sequences listed, roughly 90% were seen once. Sequenced: CD8+ T cells from PBMCs. These receptors all stem from a human donor with multiple sclerosis. Both conserved end residues are part of each CDR3. The D gene is left open where the match is weak. For some rows the clone size is stated as once, few or many, or as a class when expanded; others skip it.

NA	TRBV7-8	TRBJ2-1	NA	CASSLYPPTLGEPGPYNEQFF	TGTGCCAGCAGCTTATACCCCCCTACTCTGGGGGAGCCTGGGCCCTACAATGAGCAGTTCTTC
few	TRBV25-1	TRBJ2-5	TRBD1	CASSEGQGQETQYF	TGTGCCAGCAGTGAAGGACAGGGGCAAGAGACCCAGTACTTC
NA	TRBV27	TRBJ2-4	NA	CASRPTGPKNIQYF	TGTGCCAGCCGACCGACCGGTCCCAAAAACATTCAGTACTTC
once	TRBV7-9	TRBJ2-7	TRBD2	CASSLEAGNSYEQYF	TGTGCCAGCAGCTTAGAAGCGGGAAACTCCTACGAGCAGTACTTC
NA	TRBV10-3	TRBJ2-7	NA	CAISERGQYEQYF	TGTGCCATCAGCGAACGGGGGCAGTACGAGCAGTACTTC
NA	TRBV12-3/TRBV12-4	TRBJ2-3	NA	CASSKAHGVSSTDTQYF	TGTGCCAGCAGTAAGGCCCACGGAGTGTCTAGCACAGATACGCAGTATTTT
NA	TRBV24-1	TRBJ2-1	NA	CATSTEQGFNEQFF	TGTGCCACCAGTACGGAACAGGGTTTCAATGAGCAGTTCTTC
NA	TRBV28	TRBJ2-7	NA	CASSNEGAYEQYF	TGTGCCAGCAGTAACGAAGGGGCTTACGAGCAGTACTTC
NA	TRBV9	TRBJ2-1	TRBD2	CASSVGTSFNEQFF	TGTGCCAGCAGCGTAGGGACTAGCTTCAATGAGCAGTTCTTC
NA	TRBV12-3/TRBV12-4	TRBJ1-1	NA	CASSTPGPDNTEAFF	TGTGCCAGCAGTACGCCGGGGCCGGACAACACTGAAGCTTTCTTT
once	TRBV7-2	TRBJ2-1	TRBD1	CASSLLSGTGNNEQFF	TGTGCCAGCAGCTTACTCTCCGGGACAGGGAACAATGAGCAGTTCTTC
once	TRBV2	TRBJ2-7	NA	CAGLGPNAYEQYF	TGTGCCGGCTTGGGTCCAAACGCTTACGAGCAGTACTTC
NA	TRBV20-1	TRBJ2-2	NA	CSANLGGRELFF	TGCAGTGCTAACCTAGGGGGACGGGAGCTGTTTTTT
NA	TRBV5-6	TRBJ1-2	NA	CASSLWGAYGYTF	TGTGCCAGCAGCTTGTGGGGGGCCTATGGCTACACCTTC
few	TRBV4-2	TRBJ2-6	NA	CASSQEGISGANVLTF	TGTGCCAGCAGCCAAGAAGGGATATCTGGGGCCAACGTCCTGACTTTC